This T cell receptor beta chain was sequenced in a study of blood T cell repertoires in COVID-19. In the study overall: Researchers got acute and convalescent COVID-19 samples from the United States, Italy and Spain. T cells, B-cell-depleted T cells, or PBMCs supplied cDNA or gDNA.

CDR3 length: 16 residues. V was clipped by 3 bases and J by 4 bases; unmatched bases: 11. The germline V gene encodes CDR1 SGHVS and CDR2 FQNEAQ. Authors' methods: Nucleated cell number was recorded as an estimate derived from reference gene primer amplification. TCRdb's copy holds only in-frame clones and misses some; the assay was immunoSEQ multiplex PCR. V, J and clone size are those of that table, while D and trimming were read from the DNA. The data show around 160,000 clones, roughly 85% seen once. The source of this sequence is a man between 60 and 70 years old with acute or convalescent COVID-19. The rearrangement uses TRBV7-8 and TRBJ2-5; TRBD2 matches at 7 bases. The sequenced material came from peripheral blood. CDR3 region: CASSLLGGPVGETQYF. In nucleotides, the CDR3 is TGTGCCAGCAGCTTGTTGGGAGGGCCTGTCGGAGAGACCCAGTACTTC.